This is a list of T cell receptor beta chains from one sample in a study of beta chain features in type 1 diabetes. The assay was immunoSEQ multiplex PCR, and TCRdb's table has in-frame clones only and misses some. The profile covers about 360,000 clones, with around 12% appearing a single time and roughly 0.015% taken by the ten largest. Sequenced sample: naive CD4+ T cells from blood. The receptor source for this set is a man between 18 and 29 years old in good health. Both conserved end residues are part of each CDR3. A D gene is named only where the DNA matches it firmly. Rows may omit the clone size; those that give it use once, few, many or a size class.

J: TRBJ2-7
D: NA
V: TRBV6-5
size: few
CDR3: CASSSLSSRAYEQYF
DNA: TGTGCCAGCAGTTCCCTGTCGTCGCGGGCCTACGAGCAGTACTTC

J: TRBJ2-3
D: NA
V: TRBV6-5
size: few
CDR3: CASSSTDTQYF
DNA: TGTGCCAGCAGCTCTACAGATACGCAGTATTTT

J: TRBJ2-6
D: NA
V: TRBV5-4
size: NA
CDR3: CASSFGGARSGANVLTF
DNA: TGTGCCAGCAGCTTTGGGGGCGCGCGTTCTGGGGCCAACGTCCTGACTTTC

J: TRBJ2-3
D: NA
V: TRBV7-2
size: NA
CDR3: CASRYQGRTDTQYF
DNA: TGTGCCAGCAGATACCAGGGGAGAACAGATACGCAGTATTTT

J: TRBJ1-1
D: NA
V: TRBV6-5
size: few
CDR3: CASSRDSEAFF
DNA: TGTGCCAGCAGTCGCGACAGTGAAGCTTTCTTT

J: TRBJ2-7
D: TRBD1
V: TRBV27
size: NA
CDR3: CASSSGTVSYEQYF
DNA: TGTGCCAGCAGTTCCGGGACAGTCTCCTACGAGCAGTACTTC

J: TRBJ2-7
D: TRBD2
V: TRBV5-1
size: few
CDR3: CASSLGVSGRAREQYF
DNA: TGCGCCAGCAGCTTGGGCGTGAGCGGGAGGGCCAGGGAGCAGTACTTC

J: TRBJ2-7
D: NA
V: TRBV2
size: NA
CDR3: CASSVVRGYEQYF
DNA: TGTGCCAGCAGTGTTGTCAGGGGATACGAGCAGTACTTC

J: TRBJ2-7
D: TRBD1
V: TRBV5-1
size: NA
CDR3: CASSLEVAGQGIDEQYF
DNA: TGCGCCAGCAGCTTGGAAGTTGCGGGACAGGGTATCGACGAGCAGTACTTC

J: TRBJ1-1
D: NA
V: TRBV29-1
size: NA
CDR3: CSVEARNGGTEAFF
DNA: TGCAGCGTTGAGGCCCGAAACGGGGGCACTGAAGCTTTCTTT

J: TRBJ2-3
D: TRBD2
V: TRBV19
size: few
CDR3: CATTSGRASDTQYF
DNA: TGTGCCACGACTAGCGGGAGGGCGTCAGATACGCAGTATTTT

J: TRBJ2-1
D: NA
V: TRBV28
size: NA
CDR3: CASRQTSIYNEQFF
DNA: TGTGCCAGCAGACAAACCTCAATTTACAATGAGCAGTTCTTC

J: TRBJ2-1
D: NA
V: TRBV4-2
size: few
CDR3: CASSQDLAGAEQFF
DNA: TGTGCCAGCAGCCAAGATCTCGCCGGAGCTGAGCAGTTCTTC

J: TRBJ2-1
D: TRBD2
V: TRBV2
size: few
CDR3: CASKIAGGGNEQFF
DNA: TGTGCCAGCAAAATAGCGGGAGGTGGCAATGAGCAGTTCTTC

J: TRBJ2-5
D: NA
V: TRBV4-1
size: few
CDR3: CASSQVGGTQETQYF
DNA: TGCGCCAGCAGCCAAGTTGGAGGAACCCAAGAGACCCAGTACTTC

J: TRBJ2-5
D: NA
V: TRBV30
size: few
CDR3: CAFRLLETQYF
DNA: TGTGCCTTCCGACTGTTGGAGACCCAGTACTTC

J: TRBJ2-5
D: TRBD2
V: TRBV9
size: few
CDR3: CASSLGVAGGPETQYF
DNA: TGTGCCAGCAGCTTGGGTGTAGCGGGGGGGCCGGAGACCCAGTACTTC

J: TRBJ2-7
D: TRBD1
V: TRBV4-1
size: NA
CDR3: CASSRSRQGAAEQYF
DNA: TGCGCCAGCAGCCGTTCTCGACAGGGTGCGGCCGAGCAGTACTTC

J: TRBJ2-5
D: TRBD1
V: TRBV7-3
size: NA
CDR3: CASSLGQQETQYF
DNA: TGTGCCAGCAGCTTGGGACAGCAAGAGACCCAGTACTTC

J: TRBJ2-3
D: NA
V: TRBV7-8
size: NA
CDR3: CASSYQSSGTRTDTQYF
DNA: TGTGCCAGCAGCTACCAGTCATCCGGGACTCGCACAGATACGCAGTATTTT

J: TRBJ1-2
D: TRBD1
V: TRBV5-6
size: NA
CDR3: CASSPGTGSHYGYTF
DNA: TGTGCCAGCAGCCCGGGGACAGGGAGCCACTATGGCTACACCTTC

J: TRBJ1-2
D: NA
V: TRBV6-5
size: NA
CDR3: CASTQGGDGYTF
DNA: TGTGCCAGCACCCAGGGCGGAGATGGCTACACCTTC

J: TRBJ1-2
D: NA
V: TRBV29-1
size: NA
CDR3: CSVDGHTVHGYTF
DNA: TGCAGCGTTGATGGGCACACGGTCCATGGCTACACCTTC

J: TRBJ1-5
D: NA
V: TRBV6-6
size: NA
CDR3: CASRPTGISNQPQHF
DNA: TGTGCCAGCAGGCCTACAGGAATTAGCAATCAGCCCCAGCATTTT

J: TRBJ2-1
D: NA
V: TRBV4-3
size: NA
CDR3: CASSPDYRVSYNEQFF
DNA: TGCGCCAGCAGCCCGGATTACAGGGTCTCCTACAATGAGCAGTTCTTC

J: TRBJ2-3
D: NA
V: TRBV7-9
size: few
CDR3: CASSLVTSTDTQYF
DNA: TGTGCCAGCAGCTTAGTCACTAGCACAGATACGCAGTATTTT